This entry features one TCR beta chain sequence. Its antigen is as yet unknown. The sample comes from a study of shared clonotypes between healthy human individuals. Background on the study: Samples came from a couple of female and three male donors aged 18 to 49. General study points: A generally larger estimated richness was seen in naive subsets than in memory subsets. Around 5% of naive CD4 clonotypes were common to several donors.

V was clipped by 2 bases and J by 4 bases; unmatched bases: 4. This CDR3 has 14 amino acids. Per the germline V gene, CDR1 is MNHEY and CDR2 is SVGAGI. Replicate PCRs for sorted subsets used approximately 190 ng DNA; this equaled tens of thousands of T cell genomes. Using immunoSEQ multiplex PCR, the repertoire was profiled, and TCRdb retains in-frame clones only, with some absent. Of over a million clones in the sample, around 97% were seen once. The TCR comes from a man aged 25-45 years in good health. V and J are TRBV6-5 and TRBJ2-7; 8 bases align to TRBD1. Material for sequencing was naive CD4+ T cells sorted from blood. Subset specified: CD45RA+ positively selected. CDR3 loop: CASSYTDRGYEQYF. In DNA form, the CDR3 reads TGTGCCAGCAGTTACACTGACAGGGGATACGAGCAGTACTTC.